Below are 24 T cell receptor beta chains sequenced from a single sample in a study of metastatic and nonmetastatic thyroid tumors. TCRdb called clones again from the PCR reads with MiXCR. Of about 5,600 clones listed, roughly 30% are singletons. Before thyroid surgery, none of the patients had received any treatment. Sequenced input: adjacent normal tissue. The source of these receptors is a female donor with papillary thyroid cancer or a benign thyroid nodule (not recorded which). Some clones in this sample may be carry-over from other donors' samples.

The chain is built from TRBV30 and TRBJ2-7; 7 bases align to TRBD1. Germline values: CDR1 GTSNPN, CDR2 SVGIG (reference sequence). The CDR3 is 13 residues long. J lost 0 bases, V lost 5 bases, and 4 bases had no gene match. CDR3 residues: CAWATGTSYEQYF. As DNA, the CDR3 is TGTGCCTGGGCGACAGGGACCTCCTACGAGCAGTACTTC. The variable domain in full, completed from reference TRBV30 and TRBJ2-7, reads SQTIHQWPATLVQPVGSPLSLECTVEGTSNPNLYWYRQAAGRGLQLLFYSVGIGQISSEVPQNLSASRPQDRQFILSSKKLLLSDSGFYLCAWATGTSYEQYFGPGTRLTVT.

The CDR3 region is CASSLQRYEQYF. CDR3 bases: TGTGCCAGCAGTTTACAGAGATACGAGCAGTACTTC. J is TRBJ2-7 and V is TRBV28; D is unresolved. V lost 2 bases to trimming and J lost 4 bases, with 6 bases between them. CDR1 and CDR2 (germline): MDHEN, SYDVKM. This CDR3 comprises 12 residues.

The genes are TRBV5-1 and TRBJ2-7; TRBD1 or TRBD2 may be the D gene (5 bases each). The CDR3 covers 15 residues. V lost 4 bases to trimming and J lost 5 bases, with 19 bases between them. CDR1 is SGHRS and CDR2 is YFSETQ in the germline V gene. In DNA, the CDR3 is TGCGCCAGCAGCAGCCGACAGAGCAGAGGGGACGAGCAGTACTTC. Encoded protein: CASSSRQSRGDEQYF.

This clone turned up a few times. The gene calls are TRBV28 and TRBJ2-7, with 8 nucleotides matching TRBD2. Germline loops: CDR1 MDHEN, CDR2 SYDVKM. The CDR3 contains 16 residues. Trimming at V came to 1 base and at J to 5 bases, leaving 10 bases not matched to a gene. The CDR3 region is CASSLFSGGARDEQYF. CDR3 DNA sequence: TGTGCCAGCAGTTTATTCAGCGGGGGTGCTAGGGACGAGCAGTACTTC.

The V call is TRBV5-6, the J call TRBJ1-6, with a weak D call TRBD1 (5 bases). CDR3 length: 19 residues. V dropped 8 bases and J dropped 0 bases, with 24 bases sitting between them. Germline V lookup: CDR1 SGHDT, CDR2 YYEEEE. The CDR3 DNA is TGTGCCAGTAGCCAGCTGGGAGGGTCTGACAGCTCCTATAATTCACCCCTCCACTTT. Translation gives CASSQLGGSDSSYNSPLHF.

The chain joins TRBV30 to TRBJ2-3; D is unclear. Germline CDR1 is GTSNPN and CDR2 is SVGIG (reference sequence). CDR3 length equals 13 residues. The V end lost 2 bases, the J end lost 3 bases, and 9 bases lay between the germline ends. The CDR3 is CAWSRVRTDTQYF. DNA of the CDR3: TGTGCCTGGAGTAGGGTCAGGACAGATACGCAGTATTTT.

This clone was seen only a few times. The V call is TRBV5-1, the J call TRBJ2-7; 9 bases are a match to TRBD2. After removal of 1 base from V and 3 bases from J, the junction contained 14 bases not matched to a gene. The CDR3 sequence is 18 residues long. In germline, CDR1 is SGHRS, CDR2 YFSETQ. The CDR3 loop is CASSLTSARSGGNYEQYF. The CDR3 nucleotides read TGCGCCAGCAGCTTGACCTCGGCTAGGAGCGGGGGGAACTACGAGCAGTACTTC.

Remarks on this clone: The missing conserved phenylalanine or tryptophan at the end of this CDR3 makes a read error likely. The gene calls are TRBV9 and TRBJ1-2, with D hard to call. Germline CDR1 and CDR2: SGDLS and YYNGEE. This CDR3 is built from 13 residues. The V and J ends lost 0 bases and 4 bases respectively, with 7 bases between them. The CDR3 DNA reads as TGTGCCAGCAGCGTAGATTGTACCTATGGCTACACCGTC. Residues: CASSVDCTYGYTV.

This chain links TRBV11-2 with TRBJ1-1, with D possibly matching TRBD1 (6 bases). V was pared by 1 base and J by 12 bases, with 21 bases between. Germline assignment: CDR1 SGHAT and CDR2 FQNNGV. The CDR3 runs 15 residues. The CDR3 sequence is CASSLVRRGKLQSFF. CDR3 nucleotide sequence: TGTGCCAGCAGCTTAGTTCGCAGGGGAAAACTACAGTCTTTCTTT.

This clone was picked up a small number of times. The chain is built from TRBV6-1 and TRBJ1-2; 7 positions agree with TRBD1. Germline V CDR1 and CDR2: MNHNS, SASEGT. The CDR3 sequence is 13 residues long. V lost 4 bases and J lost 3; bases outside the gene matches: 2. The CDR3 DNA follows: TGTGCCAGCAGTGCTACAGGGGACTATGGCTACACCTTC. Protein product: CASSATGDYGYTF.

This clone is medium-sized. This sequence joins TRBV24-1 and TRBJ2-6; no clear D gene. This CDR3 is 17 amino acids long. Germline V gives CDR1 KGHDR, CDR2 SFDVKD. The ends were cut back, 2 bases at V and 0 bases at J, with 10 bases in the middle. The CDR3, as DNA: TGTGCCACCAGTGATTCCGGACGATTCTCTGGGGCCAACGTCCTGACTTTC. Translation gives CATSDSGRFSGANVLTF.

Note on this clone: Other DNA sequences from this sample encode an identical CDR3 as well. V gene TRBV5-1 combines with J gene TRBJ2-2; 7 bases are shared with TRBD2. Germline trimming cut 1 base from V and 2 bases from J; bases unmatched to any gene: 5. CDR1 is SGHRS, CDR2 YFSETQ, per germline. The CDR3 is made up of 16 amino acids. The CDR3 DNA reads as TGCGCCAGCAGCTTGTTGGGCGGGGGAAACACCGGGGAGCTGTTTTTT. This gives the protein CASSLLGGGNTGELFF.

This clone came up a few times. The CDR3 DNA sequence: TGTGCCAGCAGTTACCCCGGATACACCGGGGAGCTGTTTTTT. Amino acids: CASSYPGYTGELFF. The chain links TRBV6-2 or TRBV6-3 to TRBJ2-2; D uncertain. Germline V CDR1 and CDR2: MNHEY, SVGEGT. The CDR3 runs 14 residues. With 2 bases removed from V and 3 bases from J, the gap between germline ends came to 7 bases.

The chain joins TRBV6-1 to TRBJ2-7, with D maybe TRBD2 (6 bases). The V and J ends lost 7 bases and 6 bases respectively, with 16 bases between them. In germline, CDR1 is MNHNS, CDR2 SASEGT. This CDR3 spans 13 amino acids. Written as DNA, the CDR3 is TGTGCCAGCACCACCCCGGGGGTCGGCGAGCAGTACTTC. Its protein is CASTTPGVGEQYF.

This clone was seen a few times. V and J are TRBV12-3 or TRBV12-4 and TRBJ1-1; D call uncertain. The length of the CDR3 is 14 residues. The V gene lost 7 bases and the J gene lost 4 bases, with 16 bases spanning the gap. In nucleotides, the CDR3 is TGTGCCAGCACATTTGCGGGGTTTGGCACTGAAGCTTTCTTT. As protein: CASTFAGFGTEAFF.

By share, this clone counts as medium-sized (0.01 to 0.1%). The chain has TRBV7-9 and TRBJ2-7, with D possibly being TRBD1 (6 bases). V lost 1 base and J lost 5, with 6 bases in between. The CDR3 has 12 residues. CDR1 SEHNR and CDR2 FQNEAQ come from the germline V gene (reference sequence). The CDR3, as DNA: TGTGCCAGCAGCTTAGGGGACAACGAGCAGTACTTC. Translated, it gives CASSLGDNEQYF.

In this sample, this clone turned up many times. Other DNA sequences from this sample encode an identical CDR3 as well. The CDR3, as DNA: TGCGCCAGCAGCGGAGGACTTCACAAAAGTCTCGGTGAGCAGTTCTTC. It specifies CASSGGLHKSLGEQFF. The rearrangement joins TRBV5-1 to TRBJ2-1, with D possibly matching TRBD2 (5 bases). Looked up from germline, CDR1 is SGHRS and CDR2 is YFSETQ. V shed 4 bases and J shed 9 bases, with 23 bases lying between them. The CDR3 has 16 amino acids.

In its sample, this clone was seen a few times. This rearrangement joins TRBV29-1 to TRBJ1-1; D not certain. V lost 5 bases and J lost 3, with 10 bases in between. Germline loops: CDR1 SQVTM, CDR2 ANQGSEA. The CDR3 is made up of 12 amino acids. The CDR3: CSVLRFDTEAFF. As DNA, the CDR3 is TGCAGCGTTCTCAGATTTGACACTGAAGCTTTCTTT.

The J gene is TRBJ1-1, the V gene TRBV5-1; D is unclear. This CDR3 has 13 residues. The germline CDR1 and CDR2 sequences are SGHRS and YFSETQ. Between the trimmed V and J ends, which lost 0 bases and 8 bases, there was a span of 11 bases. CDR3 amino acids: CASSLGAGSEAFF. The CDR3 bases are TGCGCCAGCAGCTTGGGGGCGGGGTCCGAAGCTTTCTTT.

This clone was observed many times. A much larger clone is a single base away; this may be a read error. This chain links TRBV7-3 with TRBJ2-7, with D perhaps TRBD2 (6 bases). The CDR3 contains 13 residues. Germline V gene data show CDR1 as SGHTA and CDR2 as FQGTGA. The CDR3 sequence is CASSWGDSYGQYF. CDR3 nucleotide sequence: TGTGCCAGCAGCTGGGGGGACTCGTACGGGCAGTACTTC.

This clone was found a few times. The genes are TRBV27 and TRBJ1-1; tentatively, D is TRBD1 (5 bases). Per the germline V gene, CDR1 is MNHEY and CDR2 is SMNVEV (reference sequence). CDR3 length equals 13 residues. Between the trimmed V and J ends, which lost 4 bases and 7 bases, there was a span of 13 bases. The DNA for the CDR3 is TGTGCCAGCAGTTCCCTGGGGGGGAATGAAGCTTTCTTT. This sequence encodes CASSSLGGNEAFF.

This chain links TRBV28 with TRBJ1-1; 8 bases are a match to TRBD1. The germline CDR1 and CDR2 sequences are MDHEN and SYDVKM. Trimming cost V 10 bases and J 1 base; bases outside gene matches: 5. The CDR3 spans 13 residues. CDR3 region: CAMRQGRNTEAFF. As DNA, the CDR3 is TGTGCCATGCGACAGGGGCGGAACACTGAAGCTTTCTTT. Using reference TRBV28 and TRBJ1-1 for the parts outside the CDR3, the full variable domain is DVKVTQSSRYLVKRTGEKVFLECVQDMDHENMFWYRQDPGLGLRLIYFSYDVKMKEKGDIPEGYSVSREKKERFSLILESASTNQTSMYLCAMRQGRNTEAFFGQGTRLTVV.

This clone has just one count. The rearrangement links TRBV20-1 to TRBJ2-7; 8 bases are shared with TRBD2. The CDR3 sequence is 13 residues long. Per germline, CDR1 DFQATT and CDR2 SNEGSKA (reference sequence). Losses at the gene ends were 6 bases for V and 9 bases for J; bases not matched to a gene: 13. CDR3 sequence reads: CSATAGTRRVQYF. In DNA, the CDR3 is TGCAGTGCCACAGCCGGGACTAGGAGAGTGCAGTACTTC.

This chain links TRBV4-1 with TRBJ1-1; tentatively, D is TRBD1 (5 bases). V lost 0 bases, J lost 8 bases, and 13 bases lay in between. Germline-derived CDR1 and CDR2 are MGHRA and YSYEKL. This CDR3 region has 14 residues. CDR3 amino acids: CASSQEARDPEAFF. In DNA form, the CDR3 reads TGCGCCAGCAGCCAAGAAGCGAGGGACCCGGAAGCTTTCTTT.